Listed here are 28 T cell receptor beta chains from one sample, sequenced in a study of blood T cells in healthy people across ages. Through a sample-barcoded 5' primer and a J-beta primer mix, a second PCR was run for roughly 7 to 12 cycles. TCRdb passed the 5' RACE reads through MiXCR, listing each CDR3 protein once. This table has hundreds of thousands of distinct CDR3 sequences, 49% appearing once. Sample: blood. The source of these receptors is a woman aged 55-75 years in good health.

With respect to this clonotype: The junction shows a germline mismatch at one end, possibly a read error. The chain joins TRBV20-1 to TRBJ2-1; no clear D gene. Germline values: CDR1 DFQATT, CDR2 SNEGSKA (reference sequence). CDR3 length equals 13 residues. CDR3 nucleotide sequence: TGCAGTGCTAGGGAAGACAAATACACTGAGCAGTTCTTC. This codes for CSAREDKYTEQFF.

DNA for the CDR3: TGCAGTGCTAGAACCCGGACTGGGCACACTGAAGCTTTCTTT. Translation: CSARTRTGHTEAFF. The V call is TRBV20-1, the J call TRBJ1-1; D unresolved. The V and J ends lost 2 bases and 3 bases respectively, with 13 bases between them. The CDR3 loop spans 14 amino acids. CDR1 is DFQATT and CDR2 is SNEGSKA in the germline V gene (reference sequence).

This rearrangement joins TRBV6-5 to TRBJ2-1; D unresolved. This CDR3 contains 11 residues. Germline CDR1 reads MNHEY; CDR2 reads SVGAGI. Trimming took 0 bases from V and 13 from J, leaving 7 bases between them. CDR3 sequence: CASSYSTFQFF. CDR3 DNA: TGTGCCAGCAGTTACTCGACCTTCCAGTTCTTC.

V is TRBV18 and J is TRBJ1-5, with D possibly matching TRBD1 (5 bases). This CDR3 comprises 13 residues. The V gene lost 4 bases and the J gene lost 2 bases, with 6 bases spanning the gap. The germline gives CDR1 KGHSH, CDR2 LQKENI. This chain's CDR3 is CASSRDGNQPQHF. CDR3 nucleotide sequence: TGTGCCAGCTCACGGGACGGCAATCAGCCCCAGCATTTT.

CDR3 DNA sequence: TGTGCCAGCAGCCAAGCGGCGGGGACTGAAGCTTTCTTT. The encoded protein is CASSQAAGTEAFF. The chain uses TRBV3-1 and TRBJ1-1; no clear D gene. The CDR3 is 13 amino acids. The germline V gene encodes CDR1 LGHDT and CDR2 YNNKEL (reference sequence). V was shortened by 1 base and J by 5 bases, with 8 bases between the two germline ends.

There are a few counts of this clonotype. Written as DNA, the CDR3 is TGCAGTGCTAGAGCTGGAAAAGAGACCCAGTACTTC. Amino acid sequence: CSARAGKETQYF. The chain joins TRBV20-1 to TRBJ2-5, with D unresolved. The germline V gene encodes CDR1 DFQATT and CDR2 SNEGSKA (reference sequence). This CDR3 is built from 12 residues. Trimming left V 1 base short and J 3 bases short, with 6 bases between.

This clonotype was seen ten or more times. The chain uses TRBV5-6 and TRBJ2-7; D could derive from TRBD1 or TRBD2 (5 bases each). Trimming took off 4 bases at V and 1 base at J, with 18 bases between the two ends. Germline lookup yields CDR1 SGHDT and CDR2 YYEEEE. The CDR3 is made up of 16 amino acids. In DNA, the CDR3 is TGTGCCAGCAGCGAGCCGGGACGGACGAGATCCTACGAGCAGTACTTC. This sequence encodes CASSEPGRTRSYEQYF.

About this clonotype: The CDR3 does not close with the conserved phenylalanine or tryptophan, likely indicating a read error. J is TRBJ2-1 and V is TRBV28, with 10 nucleotides matching TRBD2. The CDR3 loop spans 15 amino acids. V lost 5 bases and J lost 7; bases outside the gene matches: 8. Germline CDR1 MDHEN, CDR2 SYDVKM. The CDR3 protein is CASSVLAGDGNEQFL. The DNA of the CDR3 is TGTGCCAGCAGTGTTCTAGCGGGAGACGGTAATGAGCAGTTCCTC.

This clonotype was picked up a small number of times. The CDR3 region is CSVKDPRDEQYF. CDR3 DNA: TGCAGCGTTAAGGACCCCAGGGACGAGCAGTACTTC. The chain is built from TRBV29-1 and TRBJ2-7, with TRBD1 as a possible D gene (5 bases). Germline CDR1 is SQVTM and CDR2 is ANQGSEA. The CDR3 totals 12 residues. Trimming left V 5 bases short and J 5 bases short, with 13 bases between.

This clonotype was counted many times. DNA of the CDR3: TGTGCCAGCAGCTTTATAGCGTACAATGAGCAGTTCTTC. Encoded protein: CASSFIAYNEQFF. This chain joins TRBV6-2 or TRBV6-3 and TRBJ2-1; possibly TRBD2 for D (5 bases). CDR1 and CDR2 (germline): MNHEY, SVGEGT. V was clipped by 6 bases and J by 4 bases, with 10 bases between them. This CDR3 comprises 13 residues.

This clonotype was detected a few times. The DNA for the CDR3 is TGCAGTGCCGCACAGGGGCGCAATCAGCCCCAGCATTTT. It codes for CSAAQGRNQPQHF. The gene calls are TRBV20-1 and TRBJ1-5; 7 positions match TRBD1. CDR1 is DFQATT, CDR2 SNEGSKA, per germline (reference sequence). This CDR3 region has 13 residues. V was pared by 6 bases and J by 2 bases, with 4 bases of the junction left unmatched.

About this clonotype itself: At one end, the junction sequence differs from germline, possibly due to a read error. The chain combines TRBV6-2 or TRBV6-3 with TRBJ2-7; D may be TRBD2 (5 bases). Germline CDR1 reads MNHEY; CDR2 reads SVGEGT. The CDR3 has 14 amino acids. The CDR3 nucleotides read TGTACCAGCAGGCGCCGGGGTCTTGGTTACGAGCAGTACTTC. Translating it yields CTSRRRGLGYEQYF.

The rearrangement links TRBV20-1 to TRBJ2-1, with TRBD2 matching 9 bases. V lost 5 bases to trimming and J lost 9 bases; unmatched junction nucleotides: 5. Germline V lookup: CDR1 DFQATT, CDR2 SNEGSKA (reference sequence). This CDR3 spans 12 amino acids. Here the CDR3 DNA reads TGCAGTGCTGGGCGGGAGGGGCGTGAGCAGTTCTTC. This gives the protein CSAGREGREQFF.

A note on this clonotype: The junction and the germline gene differ at one end; a read error may be behind it. V is TRBV6-2 or TRBV6-3 and J is TRBJ2-5; the match to TRBD2 covers 15 bases. Germline-derived CDR1 and CDR2 are MNHEY and SVGEGT. CDR3 length equals 15 residues. The CDR3 region is CATSWGTSGRNEQYF. The CDR3 DNA reads TGTGCCACCAGTTGGGGGACTAGCGGGAGGAATGAGCAGTACTTC.

This clonotype was seen more than once but under ten times. V gene TRBV28 combines with J gene TRBJ2-7; 12 bases line up with TRBD2. Germline values: CDR1 MDHEN, CDR2 SYDVKM. With 5 bases clipped from V and 6 bases from J, the junction kept 11 bases outside the gene matches. The length of the CDR3 is 16 residues. CDR3 nucleotides: TGTGCCAGCAGTAAAAGACTAGCGGGAGCCCAGCGCGAGCAGTACTTC. Residues: CASSKRLAGAQREQYF.

The V and J genes are TRBV20-1 and TRBJ2-7; TRBD2 aligns across 10 bases. This CDR3 comprises 12 residues. After removal of 5 bases from V and 5 bases from J, the junction contained 3 bases not matched to a gene. Looked up from germline, CDR1 is DFQATT and CDR2 is SNEGSKA (reference sequence). The CDR3 loop is CSAQREGHEQYF. The CDR3 DNA is TGCAGTGCTCAGCGGGAGGGCCACGAGCAGTACTTC.

There are many counts of this clonotype. This chain uses TRBV7-3 with TRBJ2-2; D not resolved. The V end was cut by 1 base, the J end by 5 bases, with 8 bases between. The germline V gene has CDR1 SGHTA and CDR2 FQGTGA. The CDR3 is made up of 14 amino acids. CDR3 coding DNA: TGTGCCAGCAGCTTAAGTCATGCAACCGGGGAGCTGTTTTTT. Translated: CASSLSHATGELFF.

J is TRBJ2-3 and V is TRBV7-2; 7 bases map to TRBD1. Germline CDR1 reads SGHTA; CDR2 reads FQGNSA. V trimming: 2 bases; J trimming: 2 bases; junction bases outside the gene matches: 4. The CDR3 length is 15 residues. The CDR3 coding sequence is TGTGCCAGCAGCTTATTCGGACAGGCCACAGATACGCAGTATTTT. This translates into CASSLFGQATDTQYF.

The table lists this clonotype with a few counts. The chain has TRBV2 and TRBJ2-3, with D possibly matching TRBD1 (6 bases). Between the trimmed V and J ends, which lost 8 bases and 6 bases, there was a span of 24 bases. This CDR3 comprises 16 residues. Per the germline V gene, CDR1 is SNHLY and CDR2 is FYNNEI. CDR3 in amino acids: CASFGRGTGIRDTQYF. The CDR3 DNA reads as TGTGCCAGCTTCGGAAGGGGCACAGGGATCCGTGATACGCAGTATTTT.

The chain combines TRBV24-1 with TRBJ2-7; D might be TRBD1 or TRBD2, each matching 5 bases. Germline V lookup: CDR1 KGHDR, CDR2 SFDVKD. Trimming shortened V by 10 bases and J by 0 bases, and 15 bases separated the two germline ends. There are 14 residues in the CDR3. The CDR3 protein is CATSGTASSYEQYF. The CDR3 nucleotides are TGTGCCACGTCCGGGACGGCCAGCTCCTACGAGCAGTACTTC.

This clonotype showed up just once. CDR3 sequence: CASTRTSLNEQFF. The DNA for the CDR3 is TGTGCCAGCACGCGGACTAGCTTAAATGAGCAGTTCTTC. The V and J genes are TRBV28 and TRBJ2-1; 8 nucleotides line up with TRBD2. Per germline, CDR1 MDHEN and CDR2 SYDVKM. The CDR3 sequence is 13 residues long. V trimming: 7 bases; J trimming: 7 bases; junction bases outside the gene matches: 6.

The chain is built from TRBV20-1 and TRBJ2-7, with 11 nucleotides matching TRBD1. The V gene's germline CDR1 is DFQATT and CDR2 SNEGSKA (reference sequence). The CDR3 has 14 residues. The V and J ends lost 5 bases and 5 bases, in that order; junction bases with no gene match: 8. The chain's CDR3 is CSAHSPGQGDEQYF. CDR3 DNA: TGCAGTGCTCATTCGCCGGGACAGGGGGACGAGCAGTACTTC.

This clonotype was picked up a small number of times. This chain connects TRBV5-1 to TRBJ2-3; perhaps D is TRBD1 or TRBD2 (6 bases each). The length of the CDR3 is 16 residues. The V gene's germline CDR1 is SGHRS and CDR2 YFSETQ. V shed 2 bases and J shed 1 base, with 14 bases lying between them. The CDR3 here is CASSFRGRTGTDTQYF. DNA for the CDR3: TGCGCCAGCAGCTTTAGGGGGAGGACCGGCACAGATACGCAGTATTTT.

This clonotype was found a few times. The chain carries TRBV18 and TRBJ2-1; tentatively, D is TRBD1 (6 bases). The CDR3 is made up of 14 amino acids. Trimming left V 5 bases short and J 4 bases short, with 12 bases between. CDR1 is KGHSH and CDR2 is LQKENI in the germline V gene. The DNA of the CDR3 is TGTGCCAGCTCAGCCCGGACAGAATACAATGAGCAGTTCTTC. Protein product: CASSARTEYNEQFF.

V usage is TRBV5-1 and J usage is TRBJ2-3, with 8 bases lining up with TRBD1. With V trimmed by 0 bases and J by 6 bases, 12 bases remained unmatched. Germline V gene sequence: CDR1 SGHRS, CDR2 YFSETQ. The CDR3 totals 17 residues. This chain's CDR3 is CASSLAERTGWVDTQYF. The CDR3 DNA is TGCGCCAGCAGCTTGGCCGAGAGGACAGGGTGGGTGGATACGCAGTATTTT.

V and J are TRBV5-1 and TRBJ2-5; D possibly corresponds to TRBD1 (6 bases). V was trimmed by 4 bases and J by 2 bases, leaving 12 bases between them. CDR1 is SGHRS and CDR2 is YFSETQ in the germline V gene. CDR3 size: 14 residues. The DNA for the CDR3 is TGCGCCAGCAGCCAAGGGACAATTCAAGAGACCCAGTACTTC. It specifies CASSQGTIQETQYF.

This rearrangement joins TRBV7-2 to TRBJ2-1; 8 bases fit TRBD1. CDR3 length: 14 residues. The ends lost 5 bases at V and 4 bases at J; junction bases unmatched: 4. Germline V lookup: CDR1 SGHTA, CDR2 FQGNSA. In DNA, the CDR3 is TGTGCCAGCAGCGTACAGGGGGGTTACAATGAGCAGTTCTTC. Its translation is CASSVQGGYNEQFF.

This clonotype was detected only a few times. The genes are TRBV5-1 and TRBJ2-7, with TRBD1 as a possible D gene (5 bases). Trimming pared 7 bases from V and 0 bases from J, leaving 11 bases between. The CDR3 has 13 amino acids. CDR1 is SGHRS, CDR2 YFSETQ, per germline. CDR3 DNA sequence: TGCGCCAGCTCCTTTGGGGCCTCCTACGAGCAGTACTTC. It specifies CASSFGASYEQYF.